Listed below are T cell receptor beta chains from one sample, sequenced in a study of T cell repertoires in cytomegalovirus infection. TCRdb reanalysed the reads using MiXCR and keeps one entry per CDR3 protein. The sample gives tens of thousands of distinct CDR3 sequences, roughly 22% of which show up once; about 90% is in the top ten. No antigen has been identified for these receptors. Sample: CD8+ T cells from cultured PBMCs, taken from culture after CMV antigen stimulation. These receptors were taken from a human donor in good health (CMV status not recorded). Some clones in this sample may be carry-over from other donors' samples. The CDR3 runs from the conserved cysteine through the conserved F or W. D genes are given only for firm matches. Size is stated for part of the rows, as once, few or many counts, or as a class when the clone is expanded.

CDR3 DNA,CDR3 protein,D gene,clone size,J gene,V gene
TGCGCCAGCAGCCAAGATCGGAGTGATAATTCACCCCTCCACTTT,CASSQDRSDNSPLHF,NA,NA,TRBJ1-6,TRBV4-3
TGTGCCAGCAGCCAAGGGGGGTACGAGCAGTACTTC,CASSQGGYEQYF,NA,few,TRBJ2-7,TRBV7-2
TGTGCCAGCAGCTTACTATTCCCTATAGAGGGGACAGTTTCCGAGCAGTACTTC,CASSLLFPIEGTVSEQYF,TRBD1,few,TRBJ2-7,TRBV7-8
TGTGCCAGCAGCTTAGTCGACCACTATGGCTACACCTTC,CASSLVDHYGYTF,NA,NA,TRBJ1-2,TRBV11-1
TGTGCCAGCAGCATAGGACCCAAAGCGGAGACCCAGTACTTC,CASSIGPKAETQYF,NA,few,TRBJ2-5,TRBV7-2
TGTGCCAGCAGCGTTAGCGGGGGGGCCTCCCATGAGCAGTTCTTC,CASSVSGGASHEQFF,TRBD2,NA,TRBJ2-1,TRBV9
TGTGCCAGCAGCTCCGGCCGGGGGGTCGAGCAGTACTTC,CASSSGRGVEQYF,TRBD2,NA,TRBJ2-7,TRBV9
TGCAGTGCTAGAGAACGGTCCTACACAGATACGCAGTATTTT,CSARERSYTDTQYF,NA,NA,TRBJ2-3,TRBV20-1
TGTGCCAGCAGCTTAGAGCTCTCTGGAAACACCATATATTTT,CASSLELSGNTIYF,NA,NA,TRBJ1-3,TRBV7-6
TGTGCCAGCAGTACGGGACCGGACAGGGGCGGTTCACCCCTCCACTTT,CASSTGPDRGGSPLHF,TRBD1,NA,TRBJ1-6,TRBV6-1
TGTGCCAGCAGTTACTCGACCGCTTATAGCAATCAGCCCCAGCATTTT,CASSYSTAYSNQPQHF,NA,NA,TRBJ1-5,TRBV6-2/TRBV6-3
TGTGCCAGCATGGGCGGGAGAGCCTACAATGAGCAGTTCTTC,CASMGGRAYNEQFF,TRBD2,NA,TRBJ2-1,TRBV7-8
TGTGCCAGCAGCTTGAACGGGATGCGTGGGGCCAACGTCCTGACTTTC,CASSLNGMRGANVLTF,NA,many,TRBJ2-6,TRBV7-2
TGCGCCAGCAGCCCAGTTGGAGGACTAGCAAGTCATGAGCAGTTCTTC,CASSPVGGLASHEQFF,TRBD2,many,TRBJ2-1,TRBV4-1
TGTGCCAGCAGTTATCAGAGCTCCTACAATGAGCAGTTCTTC,CASSYQSSYNEQFF,NA,NA,TRBJ2-1,TRBV12-3/TRBV12-4
TGTGCCAGCAGCTTAGGCGTTTACAGGGAAGATGGCTACACCTTC,CASSLGVYREDGYTF,NA,NA,TRBJ1-2,TRBV7-2
TGTGCCAGCAGTTTAAGCGTCCTGGGACAGGGTTCGGGGGGCTACACCTTC,CASSLSVLGQGSGGYTF,TRBD1,NA,TRBJ1-2,TRBV27
TGTGCCAGCAGCGTATGGGCTAGCGGTCAAAATGAGCAGTTCTTC,CASSVWASGQNEQFF,TRBD2,NA,TRBJ2-1,TRBV9
TGCGCCAGTCTCACAGGGGTCAATGAGCAGTTCTTC,CASLTGVNEQFF,TRBD1,NA,TRBJ2-1,TRBV10-2
TGCGCCAGCAGCCTTTTGGAGCGCGGGCAGCCCCAGCATTTT,CASSLLERGQPQHF,NA,NA,TRBJ1-5,TRBV4-1
TGTGCCAGCGTTAAAGTGAGTCCCAGCAATCAGCCCCAGCATTTT,CASVKVSPSNQPQHF,NA,NA,TRBJ1-5,TRBV6-1
TGTGCCAGCAGCTTAGGTTACAGGGGTCATACGCAGTATTTT,CASSLGYRGHTQYF,TRBD1,NA,TRBJ2-3,TRBV7-8
TGTGCCAGCAGCCAAAGGGGACTAGCGTTTTACGAGCAGTACTTC,CASSQRGLAFYEQYF,TRBD2,NA,TRBJ2-7,TRBV7-2
TGCAGTGCTGAGTCCTACGCCGGGACAGGGACAAACACCGGGGAGCTGTTTTTT,CSAESYAGTGTNTGELFF,TRBD1,few,TRBJ2-2,TRBV20-1
TGTGCCAGCAGCCAGGCTGAACAGGGTTCCTACGAGCAGTACTTC,CASSQAEQGSYEQYF,NA,few,TRBJ2-7,TRBV7-9
TGTGCCAGCAGTTTATCTGGGCTAGTTATCTACAATGAGCAGTTCTTC,CASSLSGLVIYNEQFF,NA,few,TRBJ2-1,TRBV27
TGTGCCAGCAGCTTGAGGGGATTGACCACAGATACGCAGTATTTT,CASSLRGLTTDTQYF,NA,few,TRBJ2-3,TRBV7-2
TGCAGCGCCCTGGGACAGAACACTGAAGCTTTCTTT,CSALGQNTEAFF,NA,few,TRBJ1-1,TRBV29-1
TGTGCCAGCAGTTATAGCGGCTTCTACAATGAGCAGTTCTTC,CASSYSGFYNEQFF,NA,NA,TRBJ2-1,TRBV6-2/TRBV6-3
TGTGCCAGCAGCCCAGACGGTCAGGGTTTAGGAATCTATGGCTACACCTTC,CASSPDGQGLGIYGYTF,NA,few,TRBJ1-2,TRBV13
TGTGCCAGCAGCTCTCGGGGGAGCCCCGTTTACGAGCAGTACTTC,CASSSRGSPVYEQYF,NA,NA,TRBJ2-7,TRBV7-2
TGTGCCAGTCTAGGACGGGCTGGAACTGAAGCTTTCTTT,CASLGRAGTEAFF,NA,NA,TRBJ1-1,TRBV12-3/TRBV12-4
TGTGCCAGCAGCTTAAAGGAGAGCTCCTACAATGAGCAGTTCTTC,CASSLKESSYNEQFF,NA,NA,TRBJ2-1,TRBV7-8
TGTGCCAGCAGCCCCCTGGGGGGGGCAGTAGAGACCCAGTACTTC,CASSPLGGAVETQYF,NA,NA,TRBJ2-5,TRBV7-2
TGTGCCAGCAGACTAAGGGACGTGAACACTGAAGCTTTCTTT,CASRLRDVNTEAFF,NA,few,TRBJ1-1,TRBV7-2
TGTGCCAGCAGCTTAGGACAGGGGGCCGACGAGCAGTACTTC,CASSLGQGADEQYF,TRBD1,few,TRBJ2-7,TRBV7-9
TGCAGTGCTTACCCTAGACTAGGCCCCTACAATGAGCAGTTCTTC,CSAYPRLGPYNEQFF,NA,NA,TRBJ2-1,TRBV20-1
TGTGCCAGCAGTCTGACTAGCGGGGTGACCTACGAGCAGTACTTC,CASSLTSGVTYEQYF,TRBD2,NA,TRBJ2-7,TRBV12-3/TRBV12-4
TGTGCCAGCAGTGCCCGACAGGTCGCGGTCTATGGCTACACCTTC,CASSARQVAVYGYTF,NA,NA,TRBJ1-2,TRBV2
TGTGCCAGCTCACCACCGGGGATACAGAACCTTCAAGAGACCCAGTACTTC,CASSPPGIQNLQETQYF,NA,few,TRBJ2-5,TRBV18
TGTGCCAGTCCGGGACTTCGGGGGGAGCAGTACTTC,CASPGLRGEQYF,NA,NA,TRBJ2-7,TRBV7-2
TGTGCCAGCAGCCTTTGGGGGGAGGGGTACACAGATACGCAGTATTTT,CASSLWGEGYTDTQYF,TRBD2,few,TRBJ2-3,TRBV7-2
TGTGCCAGCAGTAATCCCTTCCAGGGGACGTACTTC,CASSNPFQGTYF,NA,NA,TRBJ2-7,TRBV6-5
TGTGCCAGCAGCTTTGACAGAGACTACGAGCAGTACTTC,CASSFDRDYEQYF,NA,few,TRBJ2-7,TRBV7-2
TGTGCCAGCGTAGCGGTATACACAGATACGCAGTATTTT,CASVAVYTDTQYF,NA,few,TRBJ2-3,TRBV6-6
TGTGCCAGCAGCCCGCAGGGTGGCGCAGATACGCAGTATTTT,CASSPQGGADTQYF,NA,NA,TRBJ2-3,TRBV7-8
TGTGCCAGCAGGGGCTCTGGGGGAACTGAAGCTTTCTTT,CASRGSGGTEAFF,NA,few,TRBJ1-1,TRBV12-3/TRBV12-4
TGTGCCAGCACCACGAGGAGGGATGAGCAGTTCTTC,CASTTRRDEQFF,NA,NA,TRBJ2-1,TRBV6-2/TRBV6-3
TGTGCCACCAGCAGAGATCCCCGAGGGTACGGGAACACTGAAGCTTTCTTT,CATSRDPRGYGNTEAFF,NA,NA,TRBJ1-1,TRBV15
TGTGCCAGCACCGGGACCGGTACTGAAGCTTTCTTT,CASTGTGTEAFF,NA,NA,TRBJ1-1,TRBV7-8
TGCAGTGCTAGGAGGTTAGACTCCTACGAGCAGTACTTC,CSARRLDSYEQYF,NA,NA,TRBJ2-7,TRBV20-1
TGTGCCAGCAGTTTGGGGACAAGCTCTGGGGCCAACGTCCTGACTTTC,CASSLGTSSGANVLTF,NA,few,TRBJ2-6,TRBV12-3/TRBV12-4
TGTGCCAGCAGCCCGCCGACAGGGGCCGCTAACTATGGCTACACCTTC,CASSPPTGAANYGYTF,TRBD1,few,TRBJ1-2,TRBV7-9
TGTGCCAGCAGCTCGAGCATGGGACTAGCGGGGGGGCTGTACAATGAGCAGTTCTTC,CASSSSMGLAGGLYNEQFF,TRBD2,many,TRBJ2-1,TRBV7-9
TGTGCCAGCGGCCGGGGGCCGGGGACAGATACGCAGTATTTT,CASGRGPGTDTQYF,NA,NA,TRBJ2-3,TRBV11-1
TGCGCCAGCAGCCTCCGACTAGCCCGCAAAGAGACCCAGTACTTC,CASSLRLARKETQYF,TRBD2,NA,TRBJ2-5,TRBV4-3
TGCAGCGTCCTCCTGACGGGACAGGGTGGGTACGAGCAGTACTTC,CSVLLTGQGGYEQYF,TRBD1,few,TRBJ2-7,TRBV29-1
TGTGCCACCAGTGAGTTCCAGTGGGGGTTCCATGAGCAGTTCTTC,CATSEFQWGFHEQFF,NA,few,TRBJ2-1,TRBV24-1
TGTGCCAGCCGTTTATCGGGAGCACGGCCCGCGTACTTC,CASRLSGARPAYF,NA,once,TRBJ2-7,TRBV27